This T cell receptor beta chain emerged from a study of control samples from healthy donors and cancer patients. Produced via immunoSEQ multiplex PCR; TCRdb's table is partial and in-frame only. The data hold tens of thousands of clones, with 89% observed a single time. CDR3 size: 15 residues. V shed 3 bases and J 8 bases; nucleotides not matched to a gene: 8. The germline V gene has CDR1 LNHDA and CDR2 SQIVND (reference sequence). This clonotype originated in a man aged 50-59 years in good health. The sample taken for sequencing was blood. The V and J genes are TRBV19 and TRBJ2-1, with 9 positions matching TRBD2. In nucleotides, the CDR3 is TGTGCCAGTAGTATCTTTAGCGGGGGTTTCGATGAGCAGTTCTTC. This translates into CASSIFSGGFDEQFF.